This TCR beta chain is drawn from a study of cytomegalovirus exposure and HLA in healthy donors. The wider study: As an earlier analysis found, around 200 million T cells yielded 90 million to 140 million unique TCR beta sequences.

The PCR ran on 60 Vbeta and 13 Jbeta primers. Sequencing was performed with immunoSEQ multiplex PCR; in TCRdb, only in-frame clones are kept and a portion is missing. The repertoire has tens of thousands of clones, roughly four fifths of them found once; the top ten carry 1.9%. CDR1 and CDR2 (germline): SGHTA, FQGNSA. Trimming took 1 base from V and 5 from J; bases not matched to a gene: 4. CDR3 length: 15 residues. The sequenced sample consisted of PBMCs. This TCR came from a man between 18 and 35 years old in good health and CMV-seronegative. V gene TRBV7-2 combines with J gene TRBJ1-5, with 8 positions matching TRBD1. CDR3 coding DNA: TGTGCCAGCAGCTTAGGGGCAGGGGGCGATCAGCCCCAGCATTTT. Amino acids: CASSLGAGGDQPQHF.